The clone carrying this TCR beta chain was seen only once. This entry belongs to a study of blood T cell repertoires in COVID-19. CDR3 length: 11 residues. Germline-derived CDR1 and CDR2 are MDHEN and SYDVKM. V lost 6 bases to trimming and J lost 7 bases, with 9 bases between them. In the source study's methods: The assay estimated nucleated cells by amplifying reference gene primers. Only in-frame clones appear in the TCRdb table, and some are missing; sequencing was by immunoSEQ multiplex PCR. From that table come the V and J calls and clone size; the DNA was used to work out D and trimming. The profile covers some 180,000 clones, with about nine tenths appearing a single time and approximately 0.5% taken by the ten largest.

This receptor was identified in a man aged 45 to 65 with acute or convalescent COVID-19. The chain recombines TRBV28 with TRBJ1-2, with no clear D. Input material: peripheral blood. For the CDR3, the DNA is TGTGCCAGCAGAATCGGGTTTGGCTACACCTTC. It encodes CASRIGFGYTF.